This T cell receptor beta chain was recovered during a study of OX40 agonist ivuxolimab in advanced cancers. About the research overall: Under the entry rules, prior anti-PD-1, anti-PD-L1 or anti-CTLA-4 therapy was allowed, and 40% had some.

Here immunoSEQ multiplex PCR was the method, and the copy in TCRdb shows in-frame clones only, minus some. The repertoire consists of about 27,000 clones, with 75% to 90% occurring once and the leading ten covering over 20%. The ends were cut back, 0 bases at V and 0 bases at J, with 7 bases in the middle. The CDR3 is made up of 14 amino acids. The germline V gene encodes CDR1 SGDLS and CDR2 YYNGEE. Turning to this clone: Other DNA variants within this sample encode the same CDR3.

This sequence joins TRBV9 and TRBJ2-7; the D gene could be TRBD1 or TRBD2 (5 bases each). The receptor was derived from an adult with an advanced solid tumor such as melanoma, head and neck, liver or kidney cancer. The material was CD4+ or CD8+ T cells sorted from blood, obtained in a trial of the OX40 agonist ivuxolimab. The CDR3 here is CASSVGGSSYEQYF. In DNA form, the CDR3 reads TGTGCCAGCAGCGTAGGGGGGAGCTCCTACGAGCAGTACTTC.